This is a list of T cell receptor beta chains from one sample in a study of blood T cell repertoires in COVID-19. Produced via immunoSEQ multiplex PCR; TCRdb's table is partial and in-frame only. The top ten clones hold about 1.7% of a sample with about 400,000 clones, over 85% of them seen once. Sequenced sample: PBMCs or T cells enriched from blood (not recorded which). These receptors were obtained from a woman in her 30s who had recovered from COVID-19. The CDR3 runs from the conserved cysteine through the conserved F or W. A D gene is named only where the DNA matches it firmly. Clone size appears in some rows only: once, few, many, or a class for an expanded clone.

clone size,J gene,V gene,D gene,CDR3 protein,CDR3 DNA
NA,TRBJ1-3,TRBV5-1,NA,CASSRGQIVSGNTIYF,TGCGCCAGCAGCCGCGGACAAATAGTCTCTGGAAACACCATATATTTT
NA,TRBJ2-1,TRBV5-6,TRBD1,CASSLAGQGSYEQFF,TGTGCCAGCAGCTTGGCGGGACAGGGGTCCTATGAGCAGTTCTTC
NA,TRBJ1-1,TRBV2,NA,CASSEGSGNTEAFF,TGTGCCAGCAGTGAGGGGAGCGGTAACACTGAAGCTTTCTTT
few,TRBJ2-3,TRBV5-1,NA,CASSLYGQSTDTQYF,TGCGCCAGCAGCTTGTACGGACAGTCCACAGATACGCAGTATTTT
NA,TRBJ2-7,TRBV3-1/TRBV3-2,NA,CASSETGTKFYYEQYF,TGTGCCAGCAGCGAGACAGGAACCAAGTTTTACTACGAGCAGTACTTC
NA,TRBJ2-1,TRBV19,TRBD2,CASDSGGGNNEQFF,TGTGCCAGCGATAGCGGGGGGGGAAACAATGAGCAGTTCTTC
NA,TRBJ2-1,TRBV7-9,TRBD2,CASSLGTSGSKDEQFF,TGTGCCAGCAGCTTAGGGACTAGCGGGAGTAAGGATGAGCAGTTCTTC
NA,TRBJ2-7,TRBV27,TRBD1,CASRQGVFYEQYF,TGTGCCAGCAGACAGGGGGTTTTCTACGAGCAGTACTTC
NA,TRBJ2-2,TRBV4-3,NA,CASSQAINTGELFF,TGCGCCAGCAGCCAAGCTATTAACACCGGGGAGCTGTTTTTT
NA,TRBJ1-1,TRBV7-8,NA,CASSFYSSNTEAFF,TGTGCCAGCAGCTTTTATTCTTCGAACACTGAAGCTTTCTTT
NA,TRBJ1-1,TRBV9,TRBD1,CASSVDPGTVNTEAFF,TGTGCCAGCAGCGTAGACCCGGGGACAGTCAACACTGAAGCTTTCTTT
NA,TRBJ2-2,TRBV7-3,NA,CASSLTPSQNTGELFF,TGTGCCAGCAGCTTAACACCTAGTCAGAACACCGGGGAGCTGTTTTTT
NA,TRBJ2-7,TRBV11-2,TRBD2,CASSLGLAGEGQYF,TGTGCCAGCAGCTTAGGACTAGCGGGAGAGGGGCAGTACTTC
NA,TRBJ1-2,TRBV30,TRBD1,CAWAIGTGRYYGYTF,TGTGCCTGGGCCATTGGGACAGGGCGTTACTATGGCTACACCTTC
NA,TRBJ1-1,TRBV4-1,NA,CASTQARRNTEAFF,TGCGCCAGCACTCAAGCCCGGAGGAACACTGAAGCTTTCTTT
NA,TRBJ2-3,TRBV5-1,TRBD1,CASSLDRGRTDTQYF,TGCGCCAGCAGCTTGGACAGGGGGCGAACAGATACGCAGTATTTT
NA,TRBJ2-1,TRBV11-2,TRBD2,CASSFGGLAAYNEQFF,TGTGCCAGCAGCTTTGGGGGACTAGCGGCATACAATGAGCAGTTCTTC
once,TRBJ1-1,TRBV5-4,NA,CASSLDRSREAFF,TGTGCCAGCAGCTTGGACAGGAGTCGGGAGGCTTTCTTT
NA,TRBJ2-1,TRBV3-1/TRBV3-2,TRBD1,CASSQDMFDRGLDEQFF,TGTGCCAGCAGCCAAGATATGTTCGACAGGGGGCTAGATGAGCAGTTCTTC
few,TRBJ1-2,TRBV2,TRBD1,CASSVGLGGAEGYGYTF,TGTGCCAGCAGCGTGGGCCTAGGGGGCGCAGAGGGATATGGCTACACCTTC
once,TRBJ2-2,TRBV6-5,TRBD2,CASVTGGLNTGELFF,TGTGCCAGTGTAACGGGGGGGTTAAACACCGGGGAGCTGTTTTTT
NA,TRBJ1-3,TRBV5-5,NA,CASRSQQAISGNTIYF,TGTGCCAGCCGATCCCAACAGGCTATCTCTGGAAACACCATATATTTT
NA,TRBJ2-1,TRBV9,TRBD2,CASSVGLADSNEQFF,TGTGCCAGCAGCGTAGGGCTAGCGGATTCAAATGAGCAGTTCTTC
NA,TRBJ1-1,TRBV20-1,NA,CSVAGRTEAFF,TGCAGTGTAGCAGGGCGGACTGAAGCTTTCTTT